A single sample is the source of the 32 T cell receptor beta chains below, sequenced in a study of T cells expressing NK-cell markers. TCRdb re-called the 5' RACE reads and catalogs CDR3 proteins one per entry, DNA excluded. The sample has hundreds of thousands of distinct CDR3 sequences. The source material was blood T cells: a sorted CD56 or NKG2C T cell subset, CD4+ or CD8+ T cells, or bulk PBMC T cells (not recorded which). Receptor source: a man younger than 30 in good health.

The CDR3 sequence: CSASSASGNTDTQYF. V and J are TRBV20-1 and TRBJ2-3; TCRdb returns TRBD2, unconfirmable since there is no DNA. The germline CDR1 and CDR2 sequences are DFQATT and SNEGSKA (reference sequence). CDR3 length: 15 amino acids.

The chain employs TRBV5-1 and TRBJ2-1; the TCRdb D gene call, TRBD2, has no DNA to confirm it. CDR3 length: 17 amino acids. The germline V gene has CDR1 SGHRS and CDR2 YFSETQ. The CDR3 loop is CASFGTASSGRVNEQFF. Looking up the rest from reference TRBV5-1 and TRBJ2-1 gives the full variable domain: KAGVTQTPRYLIKTRGQQVTLSCSPISGHRSVSWYQQTPGQGLQFLFEYFSETQRNKGNFPGRFSGRQFSNSRSEMNVSTLELGDSALYLCASFGTASSGRVNEQFFGPGTRLTVL.

This sequence joins TRBV5-1 and TRBJ1-1. From germline, CDR1 is SGHRS and CDR2 YFSETQ. The CDR3 sequence is 14 residues long. CDR3: CASSGTTLNTEAFF.

V and J are TRBV12-3 or TRBV12-4 and TRBJ2-1; no DNA is available, so the TRBD2 call from TCRdb remains unchecked. The length of the CDR3 is 17 residues. The CDR3 protein is CASNPNFGTSGGREQFF.

This rearrangement joins TRBV14 to TRBJ2-5; lacking DNA, the TRBD1 call made by TCRdb goes unchecked. Germline-derived CDR1 and CDR2 are SGHDN and FVKESK. There are 15 residues in the CDR3. The CDR3 loop is CASSHAGRPQETQYF.

This chain uses TRBV7-9 with TRBJ2-1; TCRdb's D gene call, TRBD2, goes unchecked for lack of DNA. Germline V gives CDR1 SEHNR, CDR2 FQNEAQ (reference sequence). The CDR3 runs 16 residues. The CDR3 reads CASSGKAGALLSEQFF.

This chain joins TRBV20-1 and TRBJ1-1. This CDR3 is 14 amino acids long. CDR1 and CDR2 (germline): DFQATT, SNEGSKA (reference sequence). The CDR3 region is CSARDLFLGTEAFF.

V and J are TRBV5-1 and TRBJ2-3; TCRdb's D gene call, TRBD2, goes unchecked for lack of DNA. CDR1 is SGHRS and CDR2 is YFSETQ in the germline V gene. The CDR3 totals 17 residues. The CDR3 spells CASSLVSGRSRTDTQYF.

The chain recombines TRBV5-6 with TRBJ1-6; TCRdb gives TRBD1 as the D gene, but with no DNA this cannot be confirmed. The CDR3 loop spans 15 amino acids. In germline, CDR1 is SGHDT, CDR2 YYEEEE. CDR3 amino acids: CASSGGHPGDSPLHF.

The V call is TRBV5-1, the J call TRBJ2-1; TCRdb proposes TRBD1, but this gene call is untestable without DNA. This CDR3 region has 15 residues. Germline V lookup: CDR1 SGHRS, CDR2 YFSETQ. CDR3 in amino acids: CASSLTPGGHNEQFF.

The rearrangement uses TRBV12-3 or TRBV12-4 and TRBJ2-1; TCRdb selects TRBD2, and the lack of DNA leaves this call unchecked. CDR3 length equals 12 residues. The CDR3 here is CASSRGLAEQFF.

The chain combines TRBV20-1 with TRBJ1-1. The CDR3 has 13 amino acids. From germline, CDR1 is DFQATT and CDR2 SNEGSKA (reference sequence). CDR3 protein: CSASSAGVGEAFF.

The chain links TRBV7-2 to TRBJ2-7. The CDR3 extends over 16 amino acids. CDR1 and CDR2 (germline): SGHTA, FQGNSA. The CDR3: CASSLGLFGISYEQYF.

This chain links TRBV28 with TRBJ2-7; the D gene TCRdb calls, TRBD1, cannot be checked with no DNA. From germline, CDR1 is MDHEN and CDR2 SYDVKM. CDR3 length: 15 residues. The CDR3 here is CASSSTGGASYEQYF.

The V and J genes are TRBV30 and TRBJ2-4; TCRdb selects TRBD1, and the lack of DNA leaves this call unchecked. The length of the CDR3 is 17 residues. Germline V CDR1 and CDR2: GTSNPN, SVGIG (reference sequence). The CDR3 region is CAGDREGLRGAKNIQYF.

J is TRBJ2-7 and V is TRBV25-1; the D call of TRBD2 rests on TCRdb alone, since no DNA is present to check it. CDR1 is MGHDK and CDR2 is SYGVNS in the germline V gene. CDR3 length: 12 residues. This chain's CDR3 is CASSEAGSEQYF.

J is TRBJ2-1 and V is TRBV20-1; TCRdb indicates TRBD1, and absent DNA this call remains unverified. Germline lookup yields CDR1 DFQATT and CDR2 SNEGSKA (reference sequence). The CDR3 loop spans 15 amino acids. The CDR3 region is CSARDVLGDYNEQFF.

The chain recombines TRBV7-8 with TRBJ1-5; TCRdb calls TRBD1, which cannot be checked without DNA. CDR3 length: 14 residues. Germline V gives CDR1 SGHVS, CDR2 FQNEAQ. The CDR3 sequence is CASSSGTGIQPQHF.

CDR3 region: CASSPWTGQGLNEQYF. This sequence joins TRBV6-5 and TRBJ2-7; TCRdb designates TRBD1, a call that cannot be tested without DNA. This CDR3 is built from 16 residues. Germline CDR1 reads MNHEY; CDR2 reads SVGAGI.

The V and J genes are TRBV9 and TRBJ1-6. Germline CDR1 and CDR2: SGDLS and YYNGEE. This CDR3 is 14 amino acids long. CDR3 residues: CASSAVVSNSPLHF.

The chain combines TRBV7-9 with TRBJ1-5. CDR3 length: 16 amino acids. Germline CDR1 SEHNR, CDR2 FQNEAQ (reference sequence). CDR3 sequence reads: CASSLETGWGNQPQHF.

This sequence joins TRBV4-2 and TRBJ2-1; TCRdb proposes TRBD2, but this gene call is untestable without DNA. CDR3 length: 14 amino acids. CDR1 LGHNA and CDR2 YNFKEQ come from the germline V gene. CDR3 sequence reads: CASSQGRLNNEQFF.

The gene calls are TRBV20-1 and TRBJ1-5. Per the germline V gene, CDR1 is DFQATT and CDR2 is SNEGSKA (reference sequence). The CDR3 is made up of 13 amino acids. CDR3: CSARQNSNQPQHF.

J is TRBJ2-6 and V is TRBV9. Per germline, CDR1 SGDLS and CDR2 YYNGEE. The CDR3 loop spans 15 amino acids. The CDR3 loop is CASSPPSSGANVLTF.

CDR3 residues: CASTDRAENTGELFF. The rearrangement links TRBV7-9 to TRBJ2-2; without DNA, the TCRdb call of TRBD1 cannot be checked. CDR3 length: 15 residues. Per germline, CDR1 SEHNR and CDR2 FQNEAQ (reference sequence).

V and J are TRBV29-1 and TRBJ2-5; the TRBD1 assignment by TCRdb is unverifiable without DNA. The germline V gene encodes CDR1 SQVTM and CDR2 ANQGSEA. CDR3 length: 13 amino acids. CDR3 region: CSGGLPRQETQYF.

This chain connects TRBV2 to TRBJ2-1; the TCRdb call, TRBD2, lacks DNA for checking. Looked up from germline, CDR1 is SNHLY and CDR2 is FYNNEI. The CDR3 is made up of 15 amino acids. CDR3 loop: CASKMAGGPGNEQFF.

This chain joins TRBV12-3 or TRBV12-4 and TRBJ2-3; the D call of TRBD2 rests on TCRdb alone, since no DNA is present to check it. This CDR3 spans 15 amino acids. CDR3 protein: CASSLGDSSPDTQYF.

This chain joins TRBV10-3 and TRBJ1-4; TCRdb indicates TRBD1, and absent DNA this call remains unverified. This CDR3 comprises 15 residues. In germline, CDR1 is ENHRY, CDR2 SYGVKD. The CDR3 here is CATNRQGAQDEKLFF.

The chain recombines TRBV5-4 with TRBJ1-2. This CDR3 has 15 amino acids. The germline CDR1 and CDR2 sequences are SGHNT and YYREEE (reference sequence). The CDR3 protein is CASSPAPTTNYGYTF.

The rearrangement uses TRBV20-1 and TRBJ1-1; TCRdb returns TRBD1, unconfirmable since there is no DNA. Germline CDR1 reads DFQATT; CDR2 reads SNEGSKA (reference sequence). The CDR3 is 15 residues long. CDR3 sequence reads: CSAREGGQVNTEAFF.

V gene TRBV20-1 combines with J gene TRBJ1-2. The germline gives CDR1 DFQATT, CDR2 SNEGSKA (reference sequence). The CDR3 extends over 13 amino acids. The chain's CDR3 is CSAPSRVPPGYTF.